The entry that follows covers one T cell receptor (beta chain) sequence. An end of the junction differs from the germline gene, which may be a read error. This specimen belongs to a study of patients and donors after allogeneic stem cell transplantation. The germline CDR1 and CDR2 sequences are SGHVS and FNYEAQ. CDR3 length: 13 amino acids. TCRdb re-analysed the RT-PCR reads in MiXCR, keeping a single row per CDR3 protein. There are 17,000 or so distinct CDR3 sequences in the sample; approximately 25% occur only once, and about 35% lies in the top ten. Sequencing was performed on blood, either unsorted or a sorted T cell fraction (not recorded which). This clonotype originated in a human donor who was either an allogeneic HSCT recipient or a stem cell or donor lymphocyte infusion donor (not recorded which). It is not recorded whose cells these are; they may come from a transplant donor. The V call is TRBV7-6, the J call TRBJ1-1; D is unclear. The CDR3 spells CASSLALRTEALF. The DNA for the CDR3 is TGTGCCAGCAGCTTAGCGTTGCGGACTGAAGCTTTGTTT.